The rows below give T cell receptor beta chains drawn from one sample of a study of cytomegalovirus exposure and HLA in healthy donors. TCRdb keeps only in-frame clones here, not all; method: immunoSEQ multiplex PCR. The sample yields 140,000 to 150,000 clones, 68% seen once. Sequenced input: PBMCs. These receptors were collected from a man aged 55 to 70 in good health and CMV-seronegative. CDR3s include the opening cysteine and the closing phenylalanine or tryptophan. D genes are given only for firm matches. Size values are once, few and many counts, or a class for expanded clones, and some rows have none.

j_call clone_size d_call v_call cdr3_nt cdr3_aa
TRBJ1-6 . TRBD1 TRBV5-1 TGCGCCAGCAGCTTGGAGGGACAGGGGAATTCACCCCTCCACTTT CASSLEGQGNSPLHF
TRBJ1-1 . . TRBV6-5 TGTGCCAGCAGTTACTCCCGGACTCACCTCGATAGGGAAGCTTTCTTT CASSYSRTHLDREAFF
TRBJ2-5 . TRBD2 TRBV7-3 TGTGCCAGCAGCTTTGGGGTAGCGGGAGGGGCAGAGACCCAGTACTTC CASSFGVAGGAETQYF
TRBJ2-5 . . TRBV10-3 TGTGCCATCAGTGAAGGGACTCTGGGGCGGCACCAAGAGACCCAGTACTTC CAISEGTLGRHQETQYF
TRBJ2-3 . TRBD2 TRBV30 TGTGCCTGGAGTCCTAAGGCCACCACTACTAGCGGGATGGCGGATACGCAGTATTTT CAWSPKATTTSGMADTQYF
TRBJ2-1 few TRBD2 TRBV5-1 TGCGCCAGCACCCCTCTTCTAGCGGGCGGACGATCGGGAAATGAGCAGTTCTTC CASTPLLAGGRSGNEQFF
TRBJ2-7 few . TRBV9 TGTGCCAGCAGCGTAGGCGAGGGGGACCCAGGGTACGAGCAGTACTTC CASSVGEGDPGYEQYF
TRBJ1-4 few . TRBV5-4 TGTGCCAGCAGCGTTGGAGGAGGCCAGGGGAGTAATGAAAAACTGTTTTTT CASSVGGGQGSNEKLFF
TRBJ2-1 . TRBD2 TRBV5-1 TGCGCCAGCAGCTTGAGCCTAGCGGTTTACAATGAGCAGTTCTTC CASSLSLAVYNEQFF
TRBJ1-5 once TRBD1 TRBV25-1 TGTGCCAGCAGTTCCCTTGGACAGGGGAGCAATCAGCCCCAGCATTTT CASSSLGQGSNQPQHF
TRBJ2-7 . TRBD2 TRBV18 TGTGCCAGCTCATCAACGGGGGGGCTTGACGAGCAGTACTTC CASSSTGGLDEQYF
TRBJ2-7 . . TRBV29-1 TGCAGCGTTGCAGGGAAGGCAGCCTACGAGCAGTACTTC CSVAGKAAYEQYF
TRBJ1-1 . TRBD1 TRBV27 TGTGCCAGCAGTTCACGACAGGGACTCTCTCACATGAACACTGAAGCTTTCTTT CASSSRQGLSHMNTEAFF
TRBJ2-7 . TRBD2 TRBV5-5 TGTGCCAGCAGCTTGTCCACTAGCGCAACCTACGAGCAGTACTTC CASSLSTSATYEQYF
TRBJ2-1 few . TRBV7-8 TGTGCCAGCAGCTTACTACCGGGGGTCCAGCGGAATTACAATGAGCAGTTCTTC CASSLLPGVQRNYNEQFF
TRBJ1-4 . . TRBV19 TGTGCCAGTAGGGGGCGCGATCTCGTCTCTAATGAAAAACTGTTTTTT CASRGRDLVSNEKLFF
TRBJ1-5 few . TRBV6-1 TGTGCCAGCAGTGTTGTCAGGGCGAGCAATCAGCCCCAGCATTTT CASSVVRASNQPQHF
TRBJ1-2 . . TRBV28 TGTGCCAGCACCCTCTCGGGGTCGGACGGCTACACCTTC CASTLSGSDGYTF